This entry lists 3 T cell receptor beta chains sequenced from one sample in a study of blood T cell repertoires in COVID-19. Libraries were prepared by immunoSEQ multiplex PCR; TCRdb keeps only in-frame clonotypes and omits some of them. Of roughly 220,000 clones in the sample, about 91% were seen once. The sequenced material came from PBMCs or T cells enriched from blood (not recorded which). Every receptor here comes from a woman between 45 and 60 years old with acute COVID-19.

This chain uses TRBV28 with TRBJ2-2; perhaps TRBD2 as D (6 bases). Trimming took off 1 base at V and 7 bases at J, with 16 bases between the two ends. There are 16 residues in the CDR3. Germline CDR1 is MDHEN and CDR2 is SYDVKM. The chain's CDR3 is CASSLSGGSRFGELFF. CDR3 nucleotides: TGTGCCAGCAGTTTATCAGGAGGGTCCCGGTTCGGGGAGCTGTTTTTT.

V is TRBV9 and J is TRBJ2-7; 8 bases map to TRBD1. J gave up 3 bases and V 2 bases, and 4 bases lay outside the gene matches. CDR1 and CDR2 (germline): SGDLS, YYNGEE. The CDR3 runs 14 residues. The CDR3 reads CASSVGQGVYEQYF. CDR3 DNA: TGTGCCAGCAGCGTCGGACAGGGCGTCTACGAGCAGTACTTC.

The chain is built from TRBV19 and TRBJ2-3; TRBD1 matches at 9 bases. The CDR3 covers 16 residues. CDR1 LNHDA and CDR2 SQIVND come from the germline V gene (reference sequence). The V gene end was trimmed by 4 bases and the J gene end by 4 bases; junction bases not matched to a gene: 9. DNA for the CDR3: TGTGCCAGTAGTACCTACCGGGACAGGGTAGCAGATACGCAGTATTTT. Protein: CASSTYRDRVADTQYF.